Each of the 30 T cell receptor beta chains below was sequenced from the same sample in a study of CD8 T cells in ankylosing spondylitis (dated by TCRdb to the late 2010s). Libraries were made using 5' RACE. Sequencing relied on an Illumina HiSeq 2500. The raw public data were reprocessed by TCRdb itself: fastp quality trimming at Q25, MiXCR clonotype calling, in-frame beta chains only. Each entry merges the rows of one CDR3 protein and shows their most common DNA and genes. This sample gives about 230,000 distinct CDR3 sequences in total; roughly 8% of them show up just once. The ten largest make up 4% to 5.5% of the sample. Specimen: blood, either unsorted or a sorted T cell fraction (not recorded which). The receptors were sampled from a female donor with ankylosing spondylitis or in good health (not recorded which).

Many counts were recorded for this clonotype. In DNA, the CDR3 is TGCAGCGTTGACCACCCCCCGGGACAGGAAACTTATGGCTACACCTTC. Its translation is CSVDHPPGQETYGYTF. J is TRBJ1-2 and V is TRBV29-1, with TRBD1 matching over 8 bases. This CDR3 is built from 16 residues. V lost 3 bases to trimming and J lost 5 bases; unmatched junction nucleotides: 14. CDR1 and CDR2 (germline): SQVTM, ANQGSEA.

J is TRBJ2-4 and V is TRBV19; possible D gene TRBD1, 6 bases. Trimming left V 6 bases short and J 0 bases short, with 15 bases between. CDR3 length: 16 amino acids. The V gene's germline CDR1 is LNHDA and CDR2 SQIVND (reference sequence). CDR3 sequence reads: CASSAGTLLAKNIQYF. Here the CDR3 DNA reads TGTGCCAGTAGCGCCGGGACATTACTAGCCAAAAACATTCAGTACTTC.

The chain is built from TRBV30 and TRBJ2-7, with D perhaps given as TRBD1 or TRBD2 (5 bases each). The V end lost 4 bases, the J end lost 2 bases, and 12 bases lay between the germline ends. The CDR3 is 13 amino acids. From germline, CDR1 is GTSNPN and CDR2 SVGIG (reference sequence). The chain's CDR3 is CAWTRDQPYEQYF. CDR3 nucleotides: TGTGCCTGGACCCGGGACCAGCCCTACGAGCAGTACTTC.

This clonotype was detected ten times or more. V usage is TRBV13 and J usage is TRBJ2-3; weak D call: TRBD2 (5 bases). Germline values: CDR1 PRHDT, CDR2 FYEKMQ (reference sequence). The length of the CDR3 is 14 residues. Trimming removed 5 bases at V and 2 bases at J, with 11 bases between. CDR3 region: CASSPERNTDTQYF. For the CDR3, the DNA is TGTGCCAGCAGCCCGGAGCGGAACACAGATACGCAGTATTTT.

This clonotype was seen repeatedly, ten times or more. J is TRBJ2-5 and V is TRBV7-2; 10 nucleotides line up with TRBD2. Germline V lookup: CDR1 SGHTA, CDR2 FQGNSA. V lost 4 bases to trimming and J lost 5 bases; unmatched junction nucleotides: 4. The CDR3 runs to 14 residues. The CDR3 sequence: CASSSLAGVETQYF. CDR3 nucleotide sequence: TGTGCCAGCAGCTCGCTAGCGGGAGTGGAGACCCAGTACTTC. Looking up the rest from reference TRBV7-2 and TRBJ2-5 gives the full variable domain: GAGVSQSPSNKVTEKGKDVELRCDPISGHTALYWYRQSLGQGLEFLIYFQGNSAPDKSGLPSDRFSAERTGGSVSTLTIQRTQQEDSAVYLCASSSLAGVETQYFGPGTRLLVL.

This clonotype occurred many times. The chain is built from TRBV7-2 and TRBJ2-4; 7 bases line up with TRBD2. Per the germline V gene, CDR1 is SGHTA and CDR2 is FQGNSA. V lost 1 base, J lost 7 bases, and 10 bases stayed unmatched. CDR3 length: 16 residues. The CDR3 region has the DNA TGTGCCAGCAGCTTAGGGGGTGGCGGGAGCAGGAACATTCAGTACTTC. Translating it yields CASSLGGGGSRNIQYF.

Many counts were recorded for this clonotype. The J gene is TRBJ2-1, the V gene TRBV29-1, with D hard to call. Trimming stripped 6 bases from V and 0 bases from J, with 9 bases between. Germline V gene sequence: CDR1 SQVTM, CDR2 ANQGSEA. The CDR3 covers 13 residues. CDR3 amino acids: CSVSTSSYNEQFF. The CDR3 DNA reads as TGCAGCGTGAGCACCAGCTCCTACAATGAGCAGTTCTTC.

This clonotype was counted many times. J is TRBJ2-1 and V is TRBV13; the D gene is possibly TRBD1 (6 bases). This CDR3 contains 16 residues. Germline lookup yields CDR1 PRHDT and CDR2 FYEKMQ (reference sequence). The V end was cut by 7 bases, the J end by 4 bases, with 20 bases between. The chain's CDR3 is CASTGQGGNFYNEQFF. For the CDR3, the DNA is TGTGCCAGCACGGGCCAAGGGGGAAACTTTTACAATGAGCAGTTCTTC. Based on the CDR3 plus reference TRBV13 and TRBJ2-1, the full variable domain is AAGVIQSPRHLIKEKRETATLKCYPIPRHDTVYWYQQGPGQDPQFLISFYEKMQSDKGSIPDRFSAQQFSDYHSELNMSSLELGDSALYFCASTGQGGNFYNEQFFGPGTRLTVL.

At least ten counts were recorded for this clonotype. The chain has TRBV12-3 or TRBV12-4 and TRBJ1-2, with D uncertain. V lost 3 bases, J lost 4 bases, and 9 bases lay in between. The CDR3 has 13 residues. The DNA of the CDR3 is TGTGCCAGCAGTTTGAGTCCGATCTATGGCTACACCTTC. Residues: CASSLSPIYGYTF.

This clonotype was recorded only once. V and J are TRBV11-2 and TRBJ2-7, with D possibly matching TRBD2 (6 bases). CDR1 is SGHAT, CDR2 FQNNGV, per germline. V gave up 0 bases and J gave up 1 base, with 16 bases separating them. This CDR3 is 17 amino acids long. CDR3 residues: CASSLDTGGSFSYEQYF. CDR3 DNA sequence: TGTGCCAGCAGCTTAGATACAGGAGGGTCGTTTTCCTACGAGCAGTACTTC.

This clonotype was detected ten times or more. V and J are TRBV4-3 and TRBJ2-1; possible D gene TRBD2, 5 bases. Germline V CDR1 and CDR2: LGHNA, YSLEER. This CDR3 comprises 14 residues. Trimming took off 6 bases at V and 0 bases at J, with 9 bases between the two ends. DNA of the CDR3: TGCGCCAGCAGGGACTCTCTCTCCTACAATGAGCAGTTCTTC. Translating it yields CASRDSLSYNEQFF.

The V call is TRBV21-1, the J call TRBJ2-7; the listed D gene, TRBD2, was not tested against the DNA. TRBV21-1 is a known pseudogene. The CDR3 extends over 15 amino acids. This chain's CDR3 is CARFSEAGQKTPQYF. For the CDR3, the DNA is TGTGCCAGATTCTCCGAAGCGGGCCAAAAGACGCCCCAGTACTTC.

This clonotype has only a few counts. This rearrangement joins TRBV29-1 to TRBJ2-3, with 7 nucleotides matching TRBD2. The CDR3 has 17 amino acids. Looked up from germline, CDR1 is SQVTM and CDR2 is ANQGSEA. V lost 3 bases and J lost 0; bases outside the gene matches: 12. The CDR3: CSVEPRASGISTDTQYF. CDR3 in DNA: TGCAGCGTTGAGCCCCGTGCTAGCGGCATAAGCACAGATACGCAGTATTTT.

In regard to this clonotype: It may be a read error: a sequence one base away is much more abundant. The V call is TRBV7-2, the J call TRBJ2-5, with D perhaps TRBD2 (6 bases). This CDR3 is 14 amino acids long. Germline-derived CDR1 and CDR2 are SGHTA and FQGNSA. In nucleotides, the CDR3 is TGTGTCAGCAGCTTAGCTGGGGGGAGGGAGACCCAGTACTTC. This translates into CVSSLAGGRETQYF.

This rearrangement joins TRBV19 to TRBJ2-1; 11 bases line up with TRBD2. The CDR3 is 18 amino acids. Germline V lookup: CDR1 LNHDA, CDR2 SQIVND (reference sequence). The ends lost 6 bases at V and 7 bases at J; junction bases unmatched: 17. Here the CDR3 reads CASSTRLAGLQGGNEQFF. The DNA for the CDR3 is TGTGCCAGTAGCACTAGACTAGCGGGGCTACAGGGAGGGAATGAGCAGTTCTTC.

This clonotype showed up many times. This rearrangement joins TRBV20-1 to TRBJ2-1; a possible D gene is TRBD2 (6 bases). Germline CDR1 and CDR2: DFQATT and SNEGSKA (reference sequence). With 3 bases removed from V and 8 bases from J, the gap between germline ends came to 14 bases. This CDR3 comprises 13 residues. The CDR3 sequence: CSARAGSKYEQFF. CDR3 DNA sequence: TGCAGTGCTAGGGCCGGGAGTAAATATGAGCAGTTCTTC.

Ten or more counts support this clonotype. The gene calls are TRBV14 and TRBJ2-1; the match to TRBD2 covers 15 bases. V dropped 2 bases and J dropped 0; count of bases not matched to a gene: 11. Germline V gives CDR1 SGHDN, CDR2 FVKESK. This CDR3 region has 21 residues. The CDR3, as DNA: TGTGCCAGCAGCCAACCCCCAATGGGACTAGCGGGAGGACGCTCCTACAATGAGCAGTTCTTC. It is translated as CASSQPPMGLAGGRSYNEQFF.

This clonotype was seen many times. The V call is TRBV7-6, the J call TRBJ2-3; 11 nucleotides match TRBD2. The germline gives CDR1 SGHVS, CDR2 FNYEAQ. There are 18 residues in the CDR3. With V trimmed by 5 bases and J by 4 bases, 14 bases remained unmatched. The CDR3 region has the DNA TGTGCCAGCAGCCCACTGGGACTAGCGGAGTGGGGTCCAGATACGCAGTATTTT. Translated: CASSPLGLAEWGPDTQYF.

This clonotype was counted once. This rearrangement joins TRBV9 to TRBJ1-3, with a weak D call TRBD1 (5 bases). V lost 4 bases and J lost 0, with 8 bases in between. CDR1 SGDLS and CDR2 YYNGEE come from the germline V gene. The CDR3 extends over 14 amino acids. The CDR3 nucleotides are TGTGCCAGCAGCAGGGGATACTCTGGAAACACCATATATTTT. Its protein is CASSRGYSGNTIYF.

This clonotype was seen at least ten times. The genes are TRBV6-1 and TRBJ2-4; a possible D gene is TRBD2 (5 bases). Germline CDR1 reads MNHNS; CDR2 reads SASEGT. The CDR3 contains 12 residues. V was shortened by 6 bases and J by 7 bases, with 10 bases between the two germline ends. The DNA of the CDR3 is TGTGCCAGCAGGGCTGGGGAGAACATTCAGTACTTC. Translated: CASRAGENIQYF.

This clonotype was recorded many times. This rearrangement joins TRBV6-1 to TRBJ2-4; D is uncertain. Germline V CDR1 and CDR2: MNHNS, SASEGT. The V and J ends lost 3 bases and 6 bases respectively, with 9 bases between them. This CDR3 contains 13 residues. CDR3 in DNA: TGTGCCAGCAGTGATCCCCCCCGAAACATTCAGTACTTC. As protein: CASSDPPRNIQYF.

This clonotype came up many times. The V and J genes are TRBV24-1 and TRBJ1-5, with a possible D match to TRBD1 (6 bases). V dropped 5 bases and J dropped 2 bases, with 15 bases sitting between them. Germline CDR1 and CDR2: KGHDR and SFDVKD. This CDR3 is built from 16 residues. The DNA of the CDR3 is TGTGCCACCAGTGTCACAGGGAGTAGGCGCAATCAGCCCCAGCATTTT. Protein product: CATSVTGSRRNQPQHF.

The J gene is TRBJ1-1, the V gene TRBV7-9; D is uncertain. CDR3 length equals 13 residues. Germline V gene lookup returns CDR1 SEHNR and CDR2 FQNEAQ (reference sequence). Between the trimmed V and J ends, which lost 5 bases and 4 bases, there was a span of 11 bases. CDR3 nucleotide sequence: TGTGCCAGCAGCGTAGATCAGCCCACTGAAGCTTTCTTT. The encoded protein is CASSVDQPTEAFF. The full variable domain, in which reference TRBV7-9 and TRBJ1-1 provide the parts outside the CDR3, is DTGVSQNPRHKITKRGQNVTFRCDPISEHNRLYWYRQTLGQGPEFLTYFQNEAQLEKSRLLSDRFSAERPKGSFSTLEIQRTEQGDSAMYLCASSVDQPTEAFFGQGTRLTVV.

This clonotype was seen only a few times. The CDR3 reads CASSRTSQFMNTEAFF. CDR3 bases: TGTGCCAGTTCCAGGACAAGCCAATTCATGAACACTGAAGCTTTCTTT. The rearrangement links TRBV19 to TRBJ1-1; D might be TRBD1 (5 bases). Per germline, CDR1 LNHDA and CDR2 SQIVND (reference sequence). The CDR3 has 16 residues. V shed 8 bases and J shed 0 bases, with 19 bases lying between them. Based on the CDR3 plus reference TRBV19 and TRBJ1-1, the full variable domain is DGGITQSPKYLFRKEGQNVTLSCEQNLNHDAMYWYRQDPGQGLRLIYYSQIVNDFQKGDIAEGYSVSREKKESFPLTVTSAQKNPTAFYLCASSRTSQFMNTEAFFGQGTRLTVV.

The sample holds many counts of this clonotype. The rearrangement links TRBV4-3 to TRBJ2-7; D might be TRBD1 or TRBD2, each matching 5 bases. There are 15 residues in the CDR3. V was pared by 0 bases and J by 2 bases, with 11 bases between. CDR1 and CDR2 from the germline V gene are LGHNA and YSLEER. CDR3 loop: CASSQDRDGTYEQYF. The CDR3 DNA follows: TGCGCCAGCAGCCAAGATAGGGACGGAACCTACGAGCAGTACTTC.

This clonotype showed up just a few times. The chain recombines TRBV15 with TRBJ2-1, with 13 bases aligning to TRBD2. The CDR3 spans 16 residues. Germline lookup yields CDR1 LNHNV and CDR2 YYDKDF (reference sequence). The junction had 8 bases not matched to a gene; V was cut back by 5 bases and J by 7 bases. For the CDR3, the DNA is TGTGCCACCAGCTCTTGGACTAGCGGGAGTCAGAATGAGCAGTTCTTC. Translation gives CATSSWTSGSQNEQFF.

In this sample, this clonotype turned up many times. The CDR3: CASSGLAGRETQYF. CDR3 nucleotide sequence: TGTGCCAGCAGCGGACTTGCGGGTCGGGAGACCCAGTACTTC. The V gene is TRBV14, the J gene TRBJ2-5; possible D gene TRBD2, 5 bases. This CDR3 has 14 amino acids. Germline CDR1 is SGHDN and CDR2 is FVKESK. Trimming pared 5 bases from V and 5 bases from J, leaving 15 bases between.

This clonotype came up a few times. This chain joins TRBV7-9 and TRBJ1-1, with 8 bases fitting TRBD1. V lost 4 bases, J lost 11 bases, and 9 bases stayed unmatched. Germline V gene data show CDR1 as SEHNR and CDR2 as FQNEAQ (reference sequence). The CDR3 runs to 13 residues. The CDR3 DNA follows: TGTGCCAGCAGCTCCTCGACAGGGGAGGAGGCTTTCTTT. It translates to CASSSSTGEEAFF.

This clonotype was found many times. The rearrangement links TRBV5-1 to TRBJ2-7, with TRBD2 as a possible D gene (7 bases). The CDR3 length is 13 residues. Germline V gene sequence: CDR1 SGHRS, CDR2 YFSETQ. V dropped 6 bases and J dropped 4 bases, with 14 bases sitting between them. This chain's CDR3 is CASTRGATYEQYF. The CDR3 DNA sequence: TGCGCCAGCACCCGGGGGGCAACTTACGAGCAGTACTTC.

This clonotype was seen many times. The rearrangement joins TRBV6-1 to TRBJ1-5; 11 nucleotides align to TRBD1. The CDR3 covers 16 residues. Germline CDR1 and CDR2: MNHNS and SASEGT. J was trimmed by 3 bases and V by 10 bases; bases with no gene match: 11. CDR3 nucleotide sequence: TGTGCCACCGATGGGCCGGGACAGGGGGTCAATCAGCCCCAGCATTTT. Its translation: CATDGPGQGVNQPQHF.